The clone carrying this T cell receptor beta chain came up a few times. The target antigen is unknown. Unique molecular identifiers tagged the TCRbeta library. TCRdb ran MiXCR on the PCR reads and lists one entry per CDR3 protein. Counted here are 97,000 or so distinct CDR3 sequences, 7.5% to 9.5% occurring once; the ten biggest clones make up 16%. CDR3 size: 13 residues. The germline V and J ends were trimmed by 7 bases and 0 bases, with 7 bases remaining between them. The sample originates from a study of T-cell reconstitution after alpha-beta-depleted transplantation in children. Study-wide results and limits: When one year had passed after transplant, most T-cell counts and diversity came from newly produced T cells. By about two months after transplant, alpha-beta T cells reportedly arose from several hundred graft clones that had expanded.

Sequenced material: PBMCs, taken before TCRalphabeta/CD19-depleted stem cell transplant. This chain links TRBV12-3 or TRBV12-4 with TRBJ1-3; D is unresolved. The receptor was derived from a boy between 2 and 10 years old with acute lymphoblastic leukemia, due to receive a stem cell transplant. Written as DNA, the CDR3 is TGTGCCAGCATGGACTTCTCTGGAAACACCATATATTTT. Encoded protein: CASMDFSGNTIYF.